A selection of T cell receptor beta chains follows, all from one sample in a study of blood T cell repertoires in COVID-19. Profiling relied on immunoSEQ multiplex PCR, and the TCRdb table lists in-frame clones only, not all of them. The sample yields about 40,000 clones, around four fifths seen once. Material: peripheral blood. The receptors shown here come from a man in his fifties or sixties with active COVID-19. Each CDR3 is given with its conserved first and last residue. Each record gives: CDR3 length, V gene, D gene, J gene, clone size, CDR3 protein, CDR3 DNA. D genes are given only for firm matches. A clone size is listed for some rows: how often the clone was seen (once, few, many), or a class if it is expanded.

15	TRBV27	-	TRBJ2-3	-	CASFSSAPGTDTQYF	TGTGCCAGCTTTAGCAGCGCACCCGGCACAGATACGCAGTATTTT
17	TRBV25-1	TRBD2	TRBJ2-5	-	CASSEPTRTSGGETQYF	TGTGCCAGCAGTGAACCAACACGGACTAGCGGGGGAGAGACCCAGTACTTC
15	TRBV11-2	-	TRBJ1-2	once	CASSFGREANYGYTF	TGTGCCAGCAGCTTTGGACGGGAAGCTAACTATGGCTACACCTTC
15	TRBV5-4	-	TRBJ2-7	-	CASSAAGPYSYEQYF	TGTGCCAGCAGCGCGGCGGGGCCATACTCCTACGAGCAGTACTTC
15	TRBV5-4	TRBD1	TRBJ1-5	-	CASSDWDSRNQPQHF	TGTGCCAGCAGCGACTGGGACAGTCGTAATCAGCCCCAGCATTTT
14	TRBV7-2	-	TRBJ1-6	-	CASSSRVLGSPLHF	TGTGCCAGCAGCTCCAGGGTGCTAGGGTCACCCCTCCACTTT
16	TRBV5-5	-	TRBJ2-7	once	CASSLLRAGDDYEQYF	TGTGCCAGCAGCTTGCTGCGGGCAGGTGACGACTACGAGCAGTACTTC
15	TRBV11-2	-	TRBJ1-4	-	CASSLGGGLGEKLFF	TGTGCCAGCAGCTTAGGAGGTGGTTTGGGTGAAAAACTGTTTTTT
15	TRBV9	TRBD2	TRBJ2-3	-	CASSADSGRVDTQYF	TGTGCCAGCAGCGCCGACAGCGGGAGGGTAGATACGCAGTATTTT
16	TRBV4-1	TRBD2	TRBJ2-3	-	CASSQASGGDTDTQYF	TGCGCCAGCAGCCAAGCAAGCGGGGGGGACACAGATACGCAGTATTTT
14	TRBV6-6	-	TRBJ2-1	-	CASSYSTGSNEQFF	TGTGCCAGCAGTTACTCGACCGGGAGCAATGAGCAGTTCTTC
16	TRBV5-3	-	TRBJ1-3	-	CARSAVAGGPGNTIYF	TGTGCCAGAAGCGCAGTTGCCGGGGGACCTGGAAACACCATATATTTT
17	TRBV4-1	-	TRBJ1-2	-	CASSPLWGGAGNYGYTF	TGCGCCAGCAGCCCCCTATGGGGGGGGGCCGGTAACTATGGCTACACCTTC
13	TRBV28	TRBD1	TRBJ1-2	-	CASLRGTEYGYTF	TGTGCCAGCCTAAGGGGGACAGAATATGGCTACACCTTC
12	TRBV29-1	TRBD1	TRBJ2-1	-	CSVLNRGDEQFF	TGCAGCGTTCTTAACAGGGGGGATGAGCAGTTCTTC
14	TRBV7-9	-	TRBJ2-1	-	CASSQGGPYNEQFF	TGTGCCAGCAGCCAGGGAGGACCCTACAATGAGCAGTTCTTC
13	TRBV27	TRBD1	TRBJ1-2	-	CASSSRTGGGYTF	TGTGCCAGCAGTTCACGGACAGGGGGAGGCTACACCTTC
16	TRBV19	TRBD2	TRBJ2-2	-	CASSRTSGTNTGELFF	TGTGCCAGTAGTAGGACTAGCGGGACGAACACCGGGGAGCTGTTTTTT
15	TRBV5-6	TRBD2	TRBJ2-1	-	CASSAGLAGMNEQFF	TGTGCCAGCAGCGCGGGACTAGCGGGAATGAATGAGCAGTTCTTC